The TCR beta chain described here comes from a study of early T cells in non-severe SARS-CoV-2 infection. Study-level results: VDJdb-based matching was biased toward anti-spike CD8 responses and missed private and CD4 specificities.

This CDR3 has 13 residues. Germline CDR1 is LNHDA and CDR2 is SQIVND (reference sequence). Between the trimmed V and J ends, which lost 9 bases and 5 bases, there was a span of 16 bases. The library protocol tagged individual cDNA molecules with unique molecular identifiers. Each CDR3 protein gets one entry after TCRdb re-called the 5' RACE reads with MiXCR. The sample records over 60,000 distinct CDR3 sequences, about an eighth being singletons. This clonotype was counted ten times or more. The antigen is undetermined. The sample consisted of whole blood. This sequence was found in an adult who was a healthcare worker with PCR-confirmed SARS-CoV-2 infection or an uninfected control (not recorded which). The chain is built from TRBV19 and TRBJ1-2, with a tentative D call TRBD1 (5 bases). In DNA, the CDR3 is TGTGCCAGCCAACCCCGAGACAGATATGGCTACACCTTC. Amino acids: CASQPRDRYGYTF. Based on the CDR3 plus reference TRBV19 and TRBJ1-2, the full variable domain is DGGITQSPKYLFRKEGQNVTLSCEQNLNHDAMYWYRQDPGQGLRLIYYSQIVNDFQKGDIAEGYSVSREKKESFPLTVTSAQKNPTAFYLCASQPRDRYGYTFGSGTRLTVV.